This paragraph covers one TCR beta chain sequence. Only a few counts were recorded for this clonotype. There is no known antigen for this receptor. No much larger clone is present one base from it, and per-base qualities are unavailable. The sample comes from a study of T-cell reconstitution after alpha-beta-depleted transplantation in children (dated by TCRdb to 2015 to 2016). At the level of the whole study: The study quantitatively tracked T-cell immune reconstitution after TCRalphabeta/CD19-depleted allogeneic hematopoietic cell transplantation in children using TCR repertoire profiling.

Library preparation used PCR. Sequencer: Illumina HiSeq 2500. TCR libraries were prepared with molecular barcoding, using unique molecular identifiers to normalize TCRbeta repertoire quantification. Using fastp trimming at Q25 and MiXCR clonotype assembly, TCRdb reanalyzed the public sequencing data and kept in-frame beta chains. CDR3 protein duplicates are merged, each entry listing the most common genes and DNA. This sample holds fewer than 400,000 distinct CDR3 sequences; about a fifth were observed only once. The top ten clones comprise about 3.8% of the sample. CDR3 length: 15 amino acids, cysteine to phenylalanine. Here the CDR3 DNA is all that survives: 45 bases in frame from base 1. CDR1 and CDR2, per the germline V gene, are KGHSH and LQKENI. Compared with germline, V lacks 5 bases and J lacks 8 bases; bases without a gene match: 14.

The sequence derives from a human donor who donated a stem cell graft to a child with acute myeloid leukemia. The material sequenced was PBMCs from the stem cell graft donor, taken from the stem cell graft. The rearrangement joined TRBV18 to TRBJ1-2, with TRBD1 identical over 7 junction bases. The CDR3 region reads CASSTTGDSLRGYTF. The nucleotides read TGTGCCAGCTCAACTACTGGGGACAGCTTGAGAGGCTACACCTTC.